Listed below are T cell receptor beta chains from one sample, sequenced in a study of STAT3 mutations in large granular lymphocyte leukemia. Measured with immunoSEQ multiplex PCR; TCRdb has only the in-frame clones, and not every one. The data hold approximately 17,000 clones, with approximately 84% observed a single time. Material for sequencing was peripheral blood mononuclear cells. The source is a man in his fifties or sixties with T-cell large granular lymphocyte leukemia. Some clones in this sample may be carry-over from other donors' samples. CDR3s leave out the opening cysteine and the closing phenylalanine or tryptophan. Not every row has a clone size; where given, it reads once, few, many or a size class.

cdr3_length j_call clone_size v_call cdr3_aa
12 TRBJ1-5 few TRBV10-3 AISPGVGNQPQH
11 TRBJ1-5 NA TRBV6-1 ASSRGLNQPQH
13 TRBJ2-7 once TRBV27 ASSPWGLAGDEQY
13 TRBJ1-5 NA TRBV10-3 AIKKDRGSNQPQH
14 TRBJ2-2 NA TRBV27 ASSFSGTSGIRELF
13 TRBJ2-2 NA TRBV4-1 ASSQVAAINGELF
10 TRBJ2-1 NA TRBV4-1 ASSQGGLEQF
16 TRBJ2-7 NA TRBV10-3 AISEMARGQRGTYEQY
13 TRBJ2-1 NA TRBV5-5 ASSLVDRSYNEQF
13 TRBJ2-5 NA TRBV14 ASSQERGSRETQY
13 TRBJ2-3 NA TRBV5-6 ASSLGLNREDTQY
10 TRBJ2-3 NA TRBV29-1 SVGGNGDTQY
14 TRBJ1-6 NA TRBV7-2 ASSQSDTAYNSPLH
15 TRBJ1-4 NA TRBV5-6 ASSSDPTGATNEKLF
13 TRBJ2-3 NA TRBV5-1 ASSLAGVPTDTQY
13 TRBJ2-2 NA TRBV11-2 ASSLVLAGTGELF
15 TRBJ2-7 NA TRBV27 ASSSFSGRTSSYEQY
9 TRBJ2-1 NA TRBV28 ASKGRHEQF
12 TRBJ1-2 NA TRBV28 ASSLSVVDYGYT
12 TRBJ2-3 NA TRBV7-9 ASRAGGSTDTQY
13 TRBJ1-2 NA TRBV9 ASSVGGTENYGYT
16 TRBJ2-2 once TRBV18 ASSPTGEAPYGTGELF
11 TRBJ1-3 medium-sized TRBV5-1 ASSFGSGNTIY
14 TRBJ2-7 NA TRBV5-1 ASSPGRGQGLDEQY
12 TRBJ2-1 NA TRBV6-6 ASSYSEGGNEQF
11 TRBJ1-1 NA TRBV6-4 ARLTQRATEAF
11 TRBJ1-6 NA TRBV6-1 ASSAFTPQPLH